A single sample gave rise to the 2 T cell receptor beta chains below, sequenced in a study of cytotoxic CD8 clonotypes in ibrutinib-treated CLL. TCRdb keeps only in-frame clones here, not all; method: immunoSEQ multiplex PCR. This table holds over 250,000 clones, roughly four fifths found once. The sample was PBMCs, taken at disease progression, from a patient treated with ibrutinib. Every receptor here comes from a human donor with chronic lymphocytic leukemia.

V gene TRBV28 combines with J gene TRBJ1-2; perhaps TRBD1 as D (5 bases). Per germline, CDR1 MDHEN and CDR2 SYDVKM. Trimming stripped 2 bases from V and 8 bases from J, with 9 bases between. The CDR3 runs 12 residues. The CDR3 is CASSLAGRGYTF. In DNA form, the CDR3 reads TGTGCCAGCAGTTTAGCAGGGCGCGGCTACACCTTC.

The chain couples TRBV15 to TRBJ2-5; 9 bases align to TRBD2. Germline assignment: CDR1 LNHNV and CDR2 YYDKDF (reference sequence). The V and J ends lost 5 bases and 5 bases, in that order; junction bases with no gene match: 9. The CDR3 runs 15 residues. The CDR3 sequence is CATSGRIAGVETQYF. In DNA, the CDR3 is TGTGCCACCAGCGGGAGAATAGCGGGAGTGGAGACCCAGTACTTC.